The sequence of this TCR beta chain was determined in a study of T cell repertoires in cytomegalovirus infection. About the research overall: Matching HLA type and CMV infection were both indicated by public TCR beta signatures.

MiXCR was run by TCRdb on the reads, yielding one entry per CDR3 protein. This table holds about 160,000 distinct CDR3 sequences, 15% to 20% found once. V was trimmed by 6 bases and J by 2 bases, leaving 8 bases between them. The germline gives CDR1 SQVTM, CDR2 ANQGSEA. The CDR3 spans 11 residues. Sequencing used CD8+ T cells from PBMCs. This receptor was identified in a human donor in good health (CMV status not recorded). Some clones in this sample may be carry-over from other donors' samples. V gene TRBV29-1 combines with J gene TRBJ2-7, with D hard to call. The DNA for the CDR3 is TGCAGCGTCCTCCAAGCCTACGAGCAGTACTTC. Amino acids: CSVLQAYEQYF.